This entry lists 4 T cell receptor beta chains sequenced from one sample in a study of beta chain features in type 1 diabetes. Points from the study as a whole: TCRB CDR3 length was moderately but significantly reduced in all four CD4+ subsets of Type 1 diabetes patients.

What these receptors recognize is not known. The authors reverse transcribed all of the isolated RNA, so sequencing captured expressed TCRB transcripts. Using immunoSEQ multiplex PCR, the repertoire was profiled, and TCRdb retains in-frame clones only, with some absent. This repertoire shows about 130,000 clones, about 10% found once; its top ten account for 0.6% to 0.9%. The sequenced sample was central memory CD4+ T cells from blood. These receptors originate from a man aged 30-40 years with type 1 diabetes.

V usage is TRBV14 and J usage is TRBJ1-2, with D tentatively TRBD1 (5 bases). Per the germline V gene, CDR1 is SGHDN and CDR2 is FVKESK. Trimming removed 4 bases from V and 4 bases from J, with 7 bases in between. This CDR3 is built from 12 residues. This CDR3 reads CASSPGAYGYTF. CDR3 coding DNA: TGTGCCAGCAGCCCTGGGGCCTATGGCTACACCTTC.

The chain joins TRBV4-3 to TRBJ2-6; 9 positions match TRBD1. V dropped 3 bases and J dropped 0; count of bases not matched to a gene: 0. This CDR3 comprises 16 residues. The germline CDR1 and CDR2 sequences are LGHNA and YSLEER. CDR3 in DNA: TGCGCCAGCAGCCAGGGACAGGGCTCTGGGGCCAACGTCCTGACTTTC. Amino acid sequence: CASSQGQGSGANVLTF.

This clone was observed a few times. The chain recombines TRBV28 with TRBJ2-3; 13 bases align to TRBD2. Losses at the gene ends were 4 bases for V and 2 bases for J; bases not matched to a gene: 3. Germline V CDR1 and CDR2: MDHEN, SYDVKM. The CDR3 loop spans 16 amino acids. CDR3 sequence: CASSSGTSGDTDTQYF. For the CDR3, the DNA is TGTGCCAGCAGTTCCGGGACTAGCGGGGACACAGATACGCAGTATTTT.

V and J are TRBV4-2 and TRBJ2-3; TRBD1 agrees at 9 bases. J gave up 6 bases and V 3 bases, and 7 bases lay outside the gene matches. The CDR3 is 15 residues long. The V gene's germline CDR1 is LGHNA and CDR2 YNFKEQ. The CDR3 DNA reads TGTGCCAGCAGCCAGGACAGGGGTAAATTGGATACGCAGTATTTT. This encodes CASSQDRGKLDTQYF.